This entry lists 14 T cell receptor beta chains sequenced from one sample in a study of CD8+ T cells in alopecia areata. Isolated RNA was reverse transcribed into cDNA used as the sequencing template. TCRdb keeps only in-frame clones here, not all; method: immunoSEQ multiplex PCR. The sample holds more than 100,000 clones, 53% seen once. Treatment of the sample: oral pan-JAK inhibitor, 5-10 mg twice daily. The sample here was CD4+ T cells sorted from blood, taken at week 4, from a patient treated with tofacitinib. Receptors were obtained from a human donor with alopecia areata.

This clone has more than one count but fewer than ten. The chain recombines TRBV25-1 with TRBJ2-3, with D maybe TRBD2 (5 bases). This CDR3 has 15 amino acids. Germline CDR1 MGHDK, CDR2 SYGVNS. Trimming took 8 bases from V and 1 from J, leaving 16 bases between them. The CDR3 here is CASSGWRVGTDTQYF. The CDR3 DNA sequence: TGTGCCAGCTCGGGGTGGCGGGTTGGCACAGATACGCAGTATTTT.

The chain carries TRBV18 and TRBJ2-7; 7 nucleotides align to TRBD1. V gave up 4 bases and J gave up 1 base; unmatched junction bases: 4. The CDR3 consists of 14 residues. The germline gives CDR1 KGHSH, CDR2 LQKENI. The CDR3 here is CASSRDRTSYEQYF. CDR3 coding DNA: TGTGCCAGCTCACGGGACAGAACTTCCTACGAGCAGTACTTC.

The genes are TRBV29-1 and TRBJ2-2; tentative D call: TRBD2 (5 bases). V was trimmed by 4 bases and J by 6 bases, leaving 18 bases between them. CDR1 SQVTM and CDR2 ANQGSEA come from the germline V gene. This CDR3 spans 15 amino acids. CDR3 sequence (DNA): TGCAGCGTTGTAGTCTCAGCGGAGAGGTCCGGGGAGCTGTTTTTT. It codes for CSVVVSAERSGELFF.

This sequence joins TRBV15 and TRBJ2-1; D possibly uses TRBD1 or TRBD2 (6 bases each). Per germline, CDR1 LNHNV and CDR2 YYDKDF (reference sequence). The CDR3 is 13 residues long. V lost 0 bases and J lost 8, with 8 bases in between. CDR3 region: CATSRDRGDEQFF. CDR3 sequence (DNA): TGTGCCACCAGCAGAGATAGGGGGGATGAGCAGTTCTTC.

This clone turned up a few times. The V call is TRBV5-4, the J call TRBJ1-4; D is unclear. Trimming removed 4 bases from V and 2 bases from J, with 9 bases in between. CDR1 is SGHNT and CDR2 is YYREEE in the germline V gene (reference sequence). The CDR3 extends over 14 amino acids. CDR3 loop: CASSMGSTNEKLFF. The CDR3 nucleotides are TGTGCCAGCAGCATGGGGAGCACTAATGAAAAACTGTTTTTT.

This clone has only a few counts. The chain is built from TRBV2 and TRBJ1-3; D not resolved. Germline V gene lookup returns CDR1 SNHLY and CDR2 FYNNEI. The CDR3 covers 15 residues. Between the trimmed V and J ends, which lost 2 bases and 0 bases, there was a span of 8 bases. The CDR3 DNA reads as TGTGCCAGCAGTGAAAAGCGGGTCTCTGGAAACACCATATATTTT. It is translated as CASSEKRVSGNTIYF.

This clone came up a few times. CDR3 protein: CSVAYLTGGDEQYF. CDR3 nucleotides: TGCAGCGTTGCTTACCTGACAGGGGGCGACGAGCAGTACTTC. The chain carries TRBV29-1 and TRBJ2-7, with 10 bases fitting TRBD1. Per the germline V gene, CDR1 is SQVTM and CDR2 is ANQGSEA. The V gene end was trimmed by 4 bases and the J gene end by 5 bases; junction bases not matched to a gene: 8. The CDR3 has 14 residues.

This clone was recorded a few times. The chain joins TRBV19 to TRBJ2-2; 10 nucleotides align to TRBD2. Losses at the gene ends were 6 bases for V and 7 bases for J; bases not matched to a gene: 8. From germline, CDR1 is LNHDA and CDR2 SQIVND (reference sequence). The CDR3 contains 15 residues. The CDR3 DNA reads as TGTGCCAGTAGCCGCGGGACTAGCGAGTTCGGGGAGCTGTTTTTT. Translated, it gives CASSRGTSEFGELFF.

This clone has more than one count but fewer than ten. V and J are TRBV7-9 and TRBJ1-4; D is unresolved. CDR1 SEHNR and CDR2 FQNEAQ come from the germline V gene (reference sequence). The CDR3 is 15 amino acids. The V end lost 1 base, the J end lost 0 bases, and 6 bases lay between the germline ends. The chain's CDR3 is CASSLGRATNEKLFF. DNA of the CDR3: TGTGCCAGCAGCTTAGGAAGAGCAACTAATGAAAAACTGTTTTTT.

This clone was counted between two and nine times. This chain uses TRBV5-1 with TRBJ2-1; 7 bases match TRBD2. V lost 3 bases, J lost 8 bases, and 11 bases stayed unmatched. This CDR3 spans 15 amino acids. Germline-derived CDR1 and CDR2 are SGHRS and YFSETQ. DNA of the CDR3: TGCGCCAGCAGCTCCGGGACGGGAGGCAGGGATGAGCAGTTCTTC. Its translation: CASSSGTGGRDEQFF.

This clone was observed a few times. The chain has TRBV5-1 and TRBJ2-7; perhaps TRBD1 as D (7 bases). Trimming shortened V by 0 bases and J by 7 bases, and 11 bases separated the two germline ends. Germline V gene sequence: CDR1 SGHRS, CDR2 YFSETQ. The CDR3 spans 13 residues. In DNA form, the CDR3 reads TGCGCCAGCAGCTTGGGACAGGGAGGAGAGCAGTACTTC. Its protein is CASSLGQGGEQYF.

This chain connects TRBV5-1 to TRBJ2-5; D is ambiguous. V was pared by 0 bases and J by 3 bases, with 12 bases between. Germline V gene lookup returns CDR1 SGHRS and CDR2 YFSETQ. CDR3 length: 15 amino acids. The CDR3 loop is CASSLGALRKETQYF. The DNA of the CDR3 is TGCGCCAGCAGCTTGGGGGCCCTCCGGAAAGAGACCCAGTACTTC.

The gene calls are TRBV30 and TRBJ1-2; TRBD1 is a possible D gene (5 bases). This CDR3 is 14 amino acids long. Germline lookup yields CDR1 GTSNPN and CDR2 SVGIG (reference sequence). V gave up 0 bases and J gave up 8 bases, with 16 bases separating them. DNA for the CDR3: TGTGCCTGGAGTGTACTTGGGGGACTTAAGGGCTACACCTTC. As protein: CAWSVLGGLKGYTF.

This clone was observed a handful of times. This rearrangement joins TRBV6-1 to TRBJ2-2; D is ambiguous. The germline V gene encodes CDR1 MNHNS and CDR2 SASEGT. CDR3 length: 15 residues. The V gene lost 5 bases and the J gene lost 0 bases, with 10 bases spanning the gap. The CDR3 DNA follows: TGTGCCAGCAGTTTGCAACGGTCGAACACCGGGGAGCTGTTTTTT. Translation: CASSLQRSNTGELFF.